This TCR beta chain was sequenced for a study of PD-1 blockade in classical Hodgkin lymphoma. Study observations and caveats: Repertoire differences lack defined causes, possibly disease activity or prior therapy.

Germline V gives CDR1 LNHDA, CDR2 SQIVND (reference sequence). The CDR3 length is 14 residues. V was trimmed by 6 bases and J by 4 bases, leaving 15 bases between them. Profiled with immunoSEQ multiplex PCR; TCRdb holds only in-frame clones, not every one. The sample lists about 100,000 clones; around 80% were seen once. This clone showed up just once. Its specificity is not known. Autologous stem cell transplantation was followed by relapse in every patient, and brentuximab vedotin exposure varied. When best responses were assessed, they were complete response, partial response or progressive disease.

V gene TRBV19 combines with J gene TRBJ1-1, with D possibly matching TRBD1 (6 bases). The sample consisted of peripheral blood mononuclear cells (PBMCs), taken at baseline. The source of this sequence is a human donor with classical Hodgkin lymphoma. The CDR3 loop reads CASRPNDRPTEAFF. The CDR3 DNA reads as TGTGCCAGTAGACCCAACGACAGGCCCACTGAAGCTTTCTTT.